This is a list of T cell receptor beta chains from one sample in a study of quantifying T cell responses using KT2 cells. TCRdb redid the calling of the UMI-ligation and nested PCR reads with MiXCR, one entry per CDR3 protein. Of 50,000 to 70,000 distinct CDR3 sequences in the sample, approximately 13% were seen once. The sequenced sample consisted of PBMCs spiked with cells of the T cell clone KT2. The source of these receptors is a human donor. Each CDR3 is given with its conserved first and last residue. D genes are given only for firm matches. The size field is filled for only some rows; it gives once, few, many or a size class.

d_call: -; v_call: TRBV6-2/TRBV6-3; j_call: TRBJ2-6; clone_size: few; cdr3_aa: CASSYSYRVVLTF; cdr3_nt: TGTGCCAGCAGTTACTCTTACCGGGTCGTCCTGACTTTC
d_call: -; v_call: TRBV6-1; j_call: TRBJ2-7; clone_size: many; cdr3_aa: CASSDGSYEQYF; cdr3_nt: TGTGCCAGCAGTGACGGATCCTACGAGCAGTACTTC
d_call: -; v_call: TRBV7-9; j_call: TRBJ1-1; clone_size: many; cdr3_aa: CASSAHKAFF; cdr3_nt: TGTGCCAGCAGCGCCCATAAAGCTTTCTTT
d_call: TRBD1; v_call: TRBV9; j_call: TRBJ2-3; clone_size: -; cdr3_aa: CASSAPGQGSPTDTQYF; cdr3_nt: TGTGCCAGCAGCGCACCGGGACAGGGTAGTCCCACAGATACGCAGTATTTT
d_call: -; v_call: TRBV20-1; j_call: TRBJ2-4; clone_size: many; cdr3_aa: CSALGGVAKNIQYF; cdr3_nt: TGCAGTGCTCTCGGCGGGGTGGCCAAAAACATTCAGTACTTC
d_call: -; v_call: TRBV28; j_call: TRBJ2-2; clone_size: many; cdr3_aa: CASSLSGTGELFF; cdr3_nt: TGTGCCAGCAGTTTATCGGGAACCGGGGAGCTGTTTTTT
d_call: TRBD2; v_call: TRBV29-1; j_call: TRBJ2-1; clone_size: -; cdr3_aa: CSVEGDGRVSDEQFF; cdr3_nt: TGCAGCGTTGAAGGGGACGGGAGGGTTAGCGATGAGCAGTTCTTC
d_call: -; v_call: TRBV11-2; j_call: TRBJ2-3; clone_size: few; cdr3_aa: CASAQSRGLVDTQYF; cdr3_nt: TGTGCCAGCGCCCAGAGCAGGGGCTTGGTAGATACGCAGTATTTT
d_call: -; v_call: TRBV20-1; j_call: TRBJ1-5; clone_size: -; cdr3_aa: CSARLRIGGRSNQPQHF; cdr3_nt: TGCAGTGCTAGACTCCGGATTGGGGGTAGATCTAATCAGCCCCAGCATTTT
d_call: -; v_call: TRBV27; j_call: TRBJ1-2; clone_size: -; cdr3_aa: CASCPGSCLRDGYTF; cdr3_nt: TGTGCCAGCTGTCCAGGGAGCTGTTTACGAGATGGCTACACCTTC
d_call: TRBD1; v_call: TRBV7-9; j_call: TRBJ2-7; clone_size: -; cdr3_aa: CASTPGQGGYEQYF; cdr3_nt: TGTGCCAGCACCCCGGGACAGGGGGGATACGAGCAGTACTTC
d_call: TRBD1; v_call: TRBV5-1; j_call: TRBJ1-1; clone_size: few; cdr3_aa: CASSITGGNTEAFF; cdr3_nt: TGCGCCAGCAGCATAACAGGGGGCAACACTGAAGCTTTCTTT
d_call: TRBD1; v_call: TRBV18; j_call: TRBJ2-3; clone_size: few; cdr3_aa: CASSPLQGGTDTQYF; cdr3_nt: TGTGCCAGCTCACCACTGCAGGGGGGCACAGATACGCAGTATTTT
d_call: -; v_call: TRBV28; j_call: TRBJ2-7; clone_size: -; cdr3_aa: CASSLLGAELKVQYF; cdr3_nt: TGTGCCAGCAGTTTATTAGGCGCAGAGCTTAAGGTGCAGTACTTC
d_call: -; v_call: TRBV6-2/TRBV6-3; j_call: TRBJ1-1; clone_size: -; cdr3_aa: CASRKPPQRGTEAFF; cdr3_nt: TGTGCCAGCAGGAAACCGCCCCAACGAGGGACTGAAGCTTTCTTT
d_call: -; v_call: TRBV3-1; j_call: TRBJ2-2; clone_size: -; cdr3_aa: CASSQDASGTGELFF; cdr3_nt: TGTGCCAGCAGCCAAGATGCGTCGGGCACCGGGGAGCTGTTTTTT
d_call: TRBD2; v_call: TRBV11-1; j_call: TRBJ2-3; clone_size: -; cdr3_aa: CASSAYISGRYTDTQYF; cdr3_nt: TGTGCCAGCAGCGCCTACATTAGCGGGAGGTATACAGATACGCAGTATTTT
d_call: -; v_call: TRBV10-3; j_call: TRBJ1-5; clone_size: few; cdr3_aa: CAISESEGNQPQHF; cdr3_nt: TGTGCCATCAGTGAGTCGGAGGGCAATCAGCCCCAGCATTTT
d_call: TRBD1; v_call: TRBV3-1; j_call: TRBJ2-7; clone_size: -; cdr3_aa: CASSRARTGASYEQYF; cdr3_nt: TGTGCCAGCAGCCGAGCTAGGACAGGGGCCTCCTACGAGCAGTACTTC
d_call: -; v_call: TRBV12-3/TRBV12-4; j_call: TRBJ2-7; clone_size: -; cdr3_aa: CASRDNYEQYF; cdr3_nt: TGTGCCAGCAGAGATAACTACGAGCAGTACTTC
d_call: -; v_call: TRBV5-1; j_call: TRBJ1-1; clone_size: few; cdr3_aa: CASSLSAGEEAFF; cdr3_nt: TGCGCCAGCAGCTTGAGTGCAGGCGAGGAAGCTTTCTTT
d_call: TRBD1; v_call: TRBV27; j_call: TRBJ1-4; clone_size: many; cdr3_aa: CASSSTTGSGKLFF; cdr3_nt: TGTGCCAGCAGTTCAACGACAGGGTCCGGAAAACTGTTTTTT
d_call: -; v_call: TRBV11-2; j_call: TRBJ1-3; clone_size: many; cdr3_aa: CASSRRGSGNTIYF; cdr3_nt: TGTGCCAGCAGCCGGAGAGGCTCTGGAAACACCATATATTTT
d_call: TRBD2; v_call: TRBV4-3; j_call: TRBJ2-1; clone_size: many; cdr3_aa: CASSQEQGWASGRVRAYNEQFF; cdr3_nt: TGCGCCAGCAGCCAAGAACAGGGTTGGGCTAGCGGGAGGGTAAGGGCCTACAATGAGCAGTTCTTC
d_call: -; v_call: TRBV5-1; j_call: TRBJ2-3; clone_size: many; cdr3_aa: CASSLEGRTGLDTQYF; cdr3_nt: TGCGCCAGCAGCTTGGAGGGGAGGACAGGATTAGATACGCAGTATTTT
d_call: -; v_call: TRBV20-1; j_call: TRBJ1-1; clone_size: few; cdr3_aa: CSALPMAVANTEAFF; cdr3_nt: TGCAGTGCTCTCCCCATGGCGGTGGCTAACACTGAAGCTTTCTTT
d_call: -; v_call: TRBV7-2; j_call: TRBJ1-2; clone_size: -; cdr3_aa: CASSFSRGLDGYTF; cdr3_nt: TGTGCCAGCAGCTTCTCGAGAGGTCTGGATGGCTACACCTTC
d_call: TRBD2; v_call: TRBV5-1; j_call: TRBJ2-1; clone_size: few; cdr3_aa: CASSLGLAAALNEQFF; cdr3_nt: TGCGCCAGCAGCTTAGGACTAGCAGCTGCCCTCAATGAGCAGTTCTTC
d_call: -; v_call: TRBV6-5; j_call: TRBJ1-5; clone_size: -; cdr3_aa: CASSPYRGVQNQPQHF; cdr3_nt: TGTGCCAGCAGCCCGTACCGAGGGGTCCAAAATCAGCCCCAGCATTTT
d_call: TRBD2; v_call: TRBV20-1; j_call: TRBJ2-3; clone_size: -; cdr3_aa: CSASSAGGVTDTQYF; cdr3_nt: TGCAGTGCTAGCTCGGCGGGAGGGGTCACAGATACGCAGTATTTT
d_call: TRBD1; v_call: TRBV5-1; j_call: TRBJ1-5; clone_size: many; cdr3_aa: CASSLTGGSNQPQHF; cdr3_nt: TGCGCCAGCAGCCTGACAGGGGGTAGCAATCAGCCCCAGCATTTT
d_call: TRBD1; v_call: TRBV7-6; j_call: TRBJ2-3; clone_size: many; cdr3_aa: CASSLTGGYFTDTQYF; cdr3_nt: TGTGCCAGCAGCTTGACAGGGGGTTACTTCACAGATACGCAGTATTTT
d_call: TRBD2; v_call: TRBV20-1; j_call: TRBJ2-3; clone_size: -; cdr3_aa: CSASGGLAVLTDTQYF; cdr3_nt: TGCAGTGCTAGTGGTGGACTAGCGGTACTCACAGATACGCAGTATTTT
d_call: -; v_call: TRBV6-5; j_call: TRBJ2-5; clone_size: many; cdr3_aa: CASSYSGSGETQYF; cdr3_nt: TGTGCCAGCAGTTACTCGGGGTCTGGGGAGACCCAGTACTTC
d_call: TRBD1; v_call: TRBV19; j_call: TRBJ2-7; clone_size: -; cdr3_aa: CASRRTGGYEQYF; cdr3_nt: TGTGCCAGTAGGCGGACAGGGGGCTACGAGCAGTACTTC
d_call: -; v_call: TRBV27; j_call: TRBJ1-5; clone_size: few; cdr3_aa: CASRRGPISQPQHF; cdr3_nt: TGTGCCAGCAGACGTGGGCCTATTTCTCAGCCCCAGCATTTT
d_call: -; v_call: TRBV7-2; j_call: TRBJ2-1; clone_size: -; cdr3_aa: CASSLSEWNEQFF; cdr3_nt: TGTGCCAGCAGCTTAAGCGAATGGAATGAGCAGTTCTTC